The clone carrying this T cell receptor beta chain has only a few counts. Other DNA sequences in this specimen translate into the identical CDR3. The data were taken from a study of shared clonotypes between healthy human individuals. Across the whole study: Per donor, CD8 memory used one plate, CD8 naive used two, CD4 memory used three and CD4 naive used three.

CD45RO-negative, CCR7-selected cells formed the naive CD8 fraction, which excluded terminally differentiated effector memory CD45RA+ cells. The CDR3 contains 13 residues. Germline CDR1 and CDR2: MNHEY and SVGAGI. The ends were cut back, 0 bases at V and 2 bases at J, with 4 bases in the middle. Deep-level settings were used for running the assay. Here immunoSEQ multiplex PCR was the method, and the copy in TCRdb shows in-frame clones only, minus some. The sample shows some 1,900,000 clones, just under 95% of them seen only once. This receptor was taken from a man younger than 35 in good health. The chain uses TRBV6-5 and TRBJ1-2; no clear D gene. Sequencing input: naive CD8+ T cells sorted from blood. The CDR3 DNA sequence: TGTGCCAGCAGTTACTCCGAAAACTATGGCTACACCTTC. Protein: CASSYSENYGYTF.